This TCR beta chain was sequenced in a study of beta chain features in type 1 diabetes. Looking at the study overall: All samples combined gave around 98,000,000 sorted cells for examination. Overall study results and limits: The similarity of naive, central memory and Treg TCRB repertoires appeared greater among patients than among healthy donors. A moderate, significant TCRB CDR3 shortening appeared in type 1 diabetes across four CD4+ subsets.

As regards this clone: Its target is not known.

Expressed TCRB transcripts were sequenced after all isolated RNA was converted to cDNA. TCRdb's copy holds only in-frame clones and misses some; the assay was immunoSEQ multiplex PCR. The table includes about 620,000 clones, less than 20% detected once. The authors sorted CD4+ naive, central memory, regulatory and stem cell-like memory cells via CD45RO/CCR7/CD25/CD127/CD95/CD27. V lost 0 bases, J lost 3 bases, and 7 bases lay in between. The CDR3 loop spans 13 amino acids. CDR1 SGHRS and CDR2 YFSETQ come from the germline V gene. This chain connects TRBV5-1 to TRBJ2-7; D is uncertain. Input material: naive CD4+ T cells from blood. The TCR comes from a man between 18 and 29 years old in good health. DNA of the CDR3: TGCGCCAGCAGCTTGGGACTCCTCTACGAGCAGTACTTC. Translation: CASSLGLLYEQYF.